This record looks at one T cell receptor (beta chain) sequence and its context. Its antigen is undetermined. This sample is drawn from a study of neoadjuvant nivolumab and ipilimumab in lung cancer. Study findings and constraints: From pretherapy to surgery, tumor richness and clonality rose with dual therapy.

The V end lost 2 bases, the J end lost 7 bases, and 18 bases lay between the germline ends. The germline gives CDR1 SGHRS, CDR2 YFSETQ. CDR3 size: 15 residues. Here immunoSEQ multiplex PCR was the method, and the copy in TCRdb shows in-frame clones only, minus some. Of approximately 15,000 clones in the sample, roughly 70% were seen once. The genes are TRBV5-1 and TRBJ1-2; tentative D call: TRBD1 (6 bases). This TCR was recovered from an adult with non-small cell lung cancer. The input for sequencing was peripheral blood, taken after neoadjuvant nivolumab, alone or with ipilimumab, at or shortly before surgery. CDR3 loop: CASSLEQGLDSGYTF. CDR3 DNA sequence: TGCGCCAGCAGCTTAGAACAGGGTTTAGACTCTGGCTACACCTTC.